The TCR beta chain under discussion was sequenced for a study of early T cells in non-severe SARS-CoV-2 infection. Across the study: Chains from this unsorted whole-blood bulk RNA could not be paired.

This clonotype was seen only a few times. Separate cDNA molecules each had unique molecular identifiers attached to them. A single record per CDR3 protein comes from TCRdb applying MiXCR to the 5' RACE reads. The data show 80,000 to 95,000 distinct CDR3 sequences, with 11% to 15% seen just once and around 9.9% held by the top ten. There are 15 residues in the CDR3. With 4 bases clipped from V and 7 bases from J, the junction kept 10 bases outside the gene matches. The V gene's germline CDR1 is SGHKS and CDR2 YYEKEE (reference sequence). The source of this sequence is an adult who was a healthcare worker with PCR-confirmed SARS-CoV-2 infection or an uninfected control (not recorded which). V gene TRBV5-5 combines with J gene TRBJ2-1, with 8 bases identical to TRBD2. The sample was whole blood. The CDR3 region has the DNA TGTGCCAGCAGCGCCCCTCCGGGGGGGCTTAATGAGCAGTTCTTC. It yields the protein CASSAPPGGLNEQFF.